Reported below is one T cell receptor beta chain. The sample comes from a study of blood T cell repertoires in COVID-19. Study background: T cells, B-cell-depleted T cells, or PBMCs provided the cDNA or gDNA that served as material.

Generated by immunoSEQ multiplex PCR, the TCRdb table keeps only in-frame clones and is missing some. The table includes 490,000 or so clones, around 85% detected once. Clinical history reported by participants formed the basis on which cohorts were assigned. Two consecutive negative NP/OP PCR tests, clearance, or resolved symptoms defined Cohort 3 recovery. The germline gives CDR1 DFQATT, CDR2 SNEGSKA (reference sequence). The CDR3 covers 15 residues. Trimming removed 3 bases from V and 3 bases from J; junction bases left unmatched: 5. The chain uses TRBV20-1 and TRBJ1-6; 7 bases line up with TRBD1. The receptor was derived from a woman aged 55-70 years who had recovered from COVID-19. The sample taken for sequencing was PBMCs or T cells enriched from blood (not recorded which). The chain's CDR3 is CSASPRDSYNSPLHF. In DNA, the CDR3 is TGCAGTGCTAGTCCTCGGGACAGCTATAATTCACCCCTCCACTTT.